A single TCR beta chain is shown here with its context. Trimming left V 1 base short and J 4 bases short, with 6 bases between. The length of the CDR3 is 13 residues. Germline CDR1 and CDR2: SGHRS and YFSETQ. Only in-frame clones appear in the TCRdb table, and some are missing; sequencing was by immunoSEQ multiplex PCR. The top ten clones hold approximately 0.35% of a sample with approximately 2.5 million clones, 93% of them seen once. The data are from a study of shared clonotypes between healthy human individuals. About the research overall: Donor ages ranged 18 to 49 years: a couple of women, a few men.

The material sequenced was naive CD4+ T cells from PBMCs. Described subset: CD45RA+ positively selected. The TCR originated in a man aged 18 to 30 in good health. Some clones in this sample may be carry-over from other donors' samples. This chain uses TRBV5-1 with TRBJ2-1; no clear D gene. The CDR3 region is CASSLFSYNEQFF. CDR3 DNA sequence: TGCGCCAGCAGCTTGTTCTCTTACAATGAGCAGTTCTTC.